Each of the 2 T cell receptor beta chains below was sequenced from the same sample in a study of CD8 T cells in Susac syndrome. Reverse transcription of about 0.5 to 1 ug RNA used random hexamers. TCRdb called the immunoSEQ multiplex PCR reads again in MiXCR, with one record for every CDR3 protein. The table has 130,000 to 150,000 distinct CDR3 sequences, approximately 95% seen once; the top ten hold nearly 0.085%. The material sequenced was CD4+ T cells from PBMCs. These receptors originate from a human donor in good health.

As for this clonotype: The junction differs from germline at one of its ends, possibly a read error. This chain uses TRBV12-3 or TRBV12-4 with TRBJ2-7; no reliable D call. The CDR3 consists of 14 residues. Written as DNA, the CDR3 is TGTGTCAGCAGTTTTGGCGGAGCGTTATACGAGCAGTACTTC. This sequence encodes CVSSFGGALYEQYF.

The CDR3 DNA sequence: TGTGCCAGCAGTTACTCCGAGGAAACTGAAGCTTTCTTT. It is translated as CASSYSEETEAFF. The V call is TRBV6-6, the J call TRBJ1-1; no reliable D call. Trimming took 0 bases from V and 5 from J, leaving 7 bases between them. The CDR3 sequence is 13 residues long. The germline CDR1 and CDR2 sequences are MNHNY and SVGAGI (reference sequence).